These T cell receptor beta chains were read from a single sample in a study of T cells in Graves' hyperthyroidism and ophthalmopathy. Each CDR3 protein is one row after TCRdb ran MiXCR on the multiplex PCR reads. In the table there are 500,000 to 600,000 distinct CDR3 sequences, around 46% of which are singletons. The sequencing input was peripheral blood or thyroid tissue (not recorded which). These receptor sequences come from a woman younger than 35 with Graves' hyperthyroidism. The conserved cysteine and the conserved F or W are not part of the CDR3 here. Each record gives: J gene, V gene, CDR3 protein.

>TRBJ2-1|TRBV20-1
SASRGGNEQF
>TRBJ2-5|TRBV24-1
ATSDDRVQETQY
>TRBJ2-7|TRBV6-1
ASSVPGEREFDEQY
>.|TRBV7-2
ASSTFPRTGAKNIQY
>TRBJ2-5|TRBV5-1
ASSLAELNGDETQY
>TRBJ2-2|TRBV15
ATSGGTYTGELF
>TRBJ1-1|TRBV29-1
SVVRGQGGNTEAF
>TRBJ2-2|TRBV19
ASRTIGGITGELF
>TRBJ2-1|TRBV4-1
ASSQETFTSGIGSEQF
>TRBJ1-5|TRBV2
ASRRSLRASNQPQH
>TRBJ2-7|TRBV7-2
ASSKDLSYEQY
>TRBJ2-2|TRBV11-3
ASSLDPAEELF
>TRBJ2-7|TRBV4-2
ASSQGTSGRASMFYEQY
>TRBJ1-2|TRBV29-1
SRATGMNYGYT
>TRBJ1-4|TRBV5-5
ASSWYGDEEVF
>TRBJ2-7|TRBV7-3
ASSDAGSRLYEQY
>TRBJ1-1|TRBV7-9
ASSQDLGGLTEAF
>TRBJ2-2|TRBV6-2/TRBV6-3
ASSSLARATNTGELF
>TRBJ1-5|TRBV29-1
SASGGSNQPQH
>TRBJ1-1|TRBV29-1
SGVAVLNTEAF
>TRBJ1-1|TRBV19
ASSTDRDTEAF
>TRBJ2-7|TRBV20-1
SAGGGQGHEQY
>.|TRBV7-9
ASSLSRLAGHNEQF
>TRBJ2-5|TRBV29-1
SVTSGTSGSETQY
>TRBJ2-3|TRBV6-2/TRBV6-3
ASRPQLAESTDTQY
>.|TRBV7-9
ASSLGTSGRSREQF
>TRBJ2-1|TRBV7-3
ASTGTSGLEEQF
>TRBJ1-1|TRBV5-1
ASSALGDLTEAF
>TRBJ2-2|TRBV19
ASRLRRTGNTGELF
>TRBJ1-5|TRBV25-1
ASSEQGPNQPQH
>TRBJ2-7|TRBV12-3/TRBV12-4
ASTWRVLPYEQY
>TRBJ1-2|TRBV6-6
ASSYLASSIYGYT
>TRBJ1-2|TRBV24-1
ATSDQGGRLYGYT
>TRBJ2-7|TRBV7-9
ASSLVRGGLDEQY
>TRBJ2-1|TRBV7-9
ASSYSGRDYNEQF
>TRBJ2-3|TRBV2
ATPTAGADTQY
>TRBJ1-4|TRBV9
ASSLTGGGKLF